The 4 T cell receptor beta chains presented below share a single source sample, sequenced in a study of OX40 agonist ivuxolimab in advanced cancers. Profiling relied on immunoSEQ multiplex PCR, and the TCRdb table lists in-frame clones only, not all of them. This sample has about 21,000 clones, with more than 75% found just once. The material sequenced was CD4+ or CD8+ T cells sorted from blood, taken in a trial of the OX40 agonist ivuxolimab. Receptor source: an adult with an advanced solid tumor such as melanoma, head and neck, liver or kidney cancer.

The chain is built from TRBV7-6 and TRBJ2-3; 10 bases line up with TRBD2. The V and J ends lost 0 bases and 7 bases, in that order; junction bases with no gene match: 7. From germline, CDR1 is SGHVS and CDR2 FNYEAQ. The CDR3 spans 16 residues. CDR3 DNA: TGTGCCAGCAGCTTAGCGAGCGGGGGGGATACGAATACGCAGTATTTT. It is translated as CASSLASGGDTNTQYF.

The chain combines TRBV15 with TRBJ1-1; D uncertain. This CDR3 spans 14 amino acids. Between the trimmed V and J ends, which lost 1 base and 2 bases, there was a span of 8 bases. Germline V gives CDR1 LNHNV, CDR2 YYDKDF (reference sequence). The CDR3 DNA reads TGTGCCACCAGCAGAGCGGGCTTTAACACTGAAGCTTTCTTT. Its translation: CATSRAGFNTEAFF.

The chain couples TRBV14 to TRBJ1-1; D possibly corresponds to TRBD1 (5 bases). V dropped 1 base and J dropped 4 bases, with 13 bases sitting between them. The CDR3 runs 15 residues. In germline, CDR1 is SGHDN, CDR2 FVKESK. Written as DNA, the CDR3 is TGTGCCAGCAGCCAAGTTAGGGGCGAGGGCACTGAAGCTTTCTTT. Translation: CASSQVRGEGTEAFF.

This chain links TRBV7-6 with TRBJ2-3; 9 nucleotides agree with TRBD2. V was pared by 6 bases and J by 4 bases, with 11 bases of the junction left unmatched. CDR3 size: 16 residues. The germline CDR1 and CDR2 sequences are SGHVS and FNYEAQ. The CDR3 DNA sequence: TGTGCCAGCAGTCCTGCGGGGGGGCGAATCCCAGATACGCAGTATTTT. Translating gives CASSPAGGRIPDTQYF.